The clone carrying this T cell receptor beta chain was observed at least ten times. Germline CDR1 is KGHDR and CDR2 is SFDVKD. The CDR3 is 13 amino acids. V lost 6 bases and J 2 bases, leaving 10 bases between the germline ends. This entry belongs to a study of CD8+CD57+ T cells in acquired aplastic anemia. In patients chosen for sequencing, flow cytometry had shown CD8+CD57+ cell expansion. Template material for TCR beta VDJ and CDR3 profiling consisted of genomic DNA. Each CDR3 protein gets one entry after TCRdb re-called the reads with MiXCR. The repertoire holds 200,000 to 250,000 distinct CDR3 sequences, about 60% seen once, with about 60% in the top ten.

The chain is built from TRBV24-1 and TRBJ2-7; either TRBD1 or TRBD2 may supply D (5 bases each). Sequenced input: sorted CD4+, CD8+, or CD8+CD57+ T cells (not recorded which) from PBMCs. The TCR comes from a human donor with aplastic anemia. Written as DNA, the CDR3 is TGTGCCACCAGTACGGGACGGCCCTACGAGCAGTACTTC. This encodes CATSTGRPYEQYF.